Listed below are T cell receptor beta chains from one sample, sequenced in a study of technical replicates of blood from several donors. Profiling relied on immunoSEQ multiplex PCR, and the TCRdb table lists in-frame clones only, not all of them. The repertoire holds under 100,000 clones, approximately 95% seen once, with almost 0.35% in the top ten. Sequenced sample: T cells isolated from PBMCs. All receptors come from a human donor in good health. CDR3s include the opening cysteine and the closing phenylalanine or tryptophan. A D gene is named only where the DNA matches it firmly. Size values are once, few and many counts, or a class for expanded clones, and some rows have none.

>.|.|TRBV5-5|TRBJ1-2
CASSLALDSGYGYTF
TGTGCCAGCAGCTTGGCCTTGGACAGTGGCTATGGCTACACCTTC
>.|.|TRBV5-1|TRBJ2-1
CASSLVGGGDEQFF
TGCGCCAGCAGCTTGGTTGGGGGAGGCGATGAGCAGTTCTTC
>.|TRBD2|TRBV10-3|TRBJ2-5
CAISGPSGAGQETQYF
TGTGCCATCAGCGGACCTAGCGGGGCGGGCCAAGAGACCCAGTACTTC
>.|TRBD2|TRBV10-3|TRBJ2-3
CAIGEGDTQYF
TGTGCCATCGGGGAGGGAGATACGCAGTATTTT
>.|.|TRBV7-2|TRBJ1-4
CASSLFQGSNEKLFF
TGTGCCAGCAGCTTATTTCAGGGTTCGAATGAAAAACTGTTTTTT
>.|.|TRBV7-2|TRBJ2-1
CASSVPTGSSSYNEQFF
TGTGCCAGCAGCGTACCTACAGGCTCTAGCTCCTACAATGAGCAGTTCTTC
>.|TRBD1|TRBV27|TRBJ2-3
CASSSEGQPITDTQYF
TGTGCCAGCAGTTCCGAGGGACAGCCTATAACAGATACGCAGTATTTT
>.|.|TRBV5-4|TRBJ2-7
CAIQGAYEQYF
TGTGCCATACAAGGGGCCTACGAGCAGTACTTC
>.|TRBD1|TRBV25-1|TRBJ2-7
CASSRQGFLEQYF
TGTGCCAGCAGTCGACAGGGGTTTTTGGAGCAGTACTTC
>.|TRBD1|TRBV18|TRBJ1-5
CASSLTGLNQPQHF
TGTGCCAGCTCACTGACAGGGCTCAATCAGCCCCAGCATTTT
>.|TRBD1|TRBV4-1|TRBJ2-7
CASSHLGTGAYEQYF
TGCGCCAGCAGCCATTTAGGGACAGGGGCGTACGAGCAGTACTTC
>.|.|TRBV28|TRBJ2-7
CASSFPGASKNEQYF
TGTGCCAGCAGTTTTCCAGGGGCGAGCAAAAACGAGCAGTACTTC
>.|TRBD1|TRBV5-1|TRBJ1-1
CASTTGVTTEAFF
TGCGCCAGCACTACAGGGGTAACCACTGAAGCTTTCTTT
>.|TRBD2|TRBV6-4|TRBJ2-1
CASSPEAGSSYNEQFF
TGTGCCAGCAGTCCCGAAGCGGGAAGCTCCTACAATGAGCAGTTCTTC
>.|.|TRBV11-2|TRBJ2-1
CASSPLASSYNEQFF
TGTGCCAGCAGCCCGCTAGCGTCCTCCTACAATGAGCAGTTCTTC
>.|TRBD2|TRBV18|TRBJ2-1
CASSPRTSGRTYNEQFF
TGTGCCAGCTCACCACGGACTAGCGGGAGGACCTACAATGAGCAGTTCTTC
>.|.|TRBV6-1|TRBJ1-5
CASSDAPGEGNQPQHF
TGTGCCAGCAGTGACGCTCCCGGGGAGGGCAATCAGCCCCAGCATTTT
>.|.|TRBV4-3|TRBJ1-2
CASSQDQYSNYGYTF
TGCGCCAGCAGCCAAGATCAGTACAGTAACTATGGCTACACCTTC
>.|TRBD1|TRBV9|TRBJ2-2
CASSVGTGFAGELFF
TGTGCCAGCAGCGTTGGGACAGGTTTCGCCGGGGAGCTGTTTTTT
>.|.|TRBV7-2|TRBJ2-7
CASSLRVLLEDYEQYF
TGTGCCAGCAGCCTAAGAGTTTTACTAGAGGACTACGAGCAGTACTTC
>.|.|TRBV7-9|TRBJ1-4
CASSLDRLSNEKLFF
TGTGCCAGCAGCTTAGACAGGCTTTCTAATGAAAAACTGTTTTTT
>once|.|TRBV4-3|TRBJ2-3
CASSGGDRTTDTQYF
TGCGCCAGCAGCGGGGGGGACAGGACAACAGATACGCAGTATTTT
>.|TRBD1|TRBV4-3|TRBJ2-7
CASSLEGQGGEQYF
TGCGCCAGCAGCCTAGAGGGACAGGGCGGTGAGCAGTACTTC
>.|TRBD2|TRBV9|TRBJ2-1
CASSVPLAGEWDEQFF
TGTGCCAGCAGCGTACCCTTAGCGGGAGAATGGGATGAGCAGTTCTTC
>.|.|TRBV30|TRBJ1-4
CAWSGTGIEKLFF
TGTGCCTGGAGTGGGACCGGGATCGAAAAACTGTTTTTT
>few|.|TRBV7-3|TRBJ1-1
CASSLTEGSEAFF
TGTGCCAGCAGCTTAACGGAGGGATCTGAAGCTTTCTTT
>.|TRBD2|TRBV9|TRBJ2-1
CASSVSGSFNEQFF
TGTGCCAGCAGCGTGAGCGGGAGTTTCAATGAGCAGTTCTTC
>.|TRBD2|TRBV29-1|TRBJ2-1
CSVEDLVAGPMDYNEQFF
TGCAGCGTTGAAGATCTGGTAGCGGGTCCCATGGACTACAATGAGCAGTTCTTC
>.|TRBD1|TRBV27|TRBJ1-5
CASSLSGQGAGQPQHF
TGTGCCAGCAGTTTATCGGGACAGGGGGCAGGTCAGCCCCAGCATTTT
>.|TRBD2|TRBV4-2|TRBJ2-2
CASSQGVTAGGDTGELFF
TGTGCCAGCAGCCAAGGCGTAACAGCGGGAGGTGACACCGGGGAGCTGTTTTTT
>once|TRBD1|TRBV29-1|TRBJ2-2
CSITGTVNTGELFF
TGCAGCATAACCGGGACAGTTAACACCGGGGAGCTGTTTTTT
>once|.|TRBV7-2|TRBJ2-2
CASSRDLNTGELFF
TGTGCCAGCAGTCGGGACTTGAACACCGGGGAGCTGTTTTTT
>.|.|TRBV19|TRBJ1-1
CASSIGEGFTEAFF
TGTGCCAGTAGTATAGGTGAGGGTTTTACTGAAGCTTTCTTT
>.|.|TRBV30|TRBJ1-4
CAWSVIRGKLFF
TGTGCCTGGAGTGTTATAAGGGGGAAACTGTTTTTT
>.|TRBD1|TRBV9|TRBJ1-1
CASGDRGLDEAFF
TGTGCCAGCGGGGACAGGGGGCTGGATGAAGCTTTCTTT
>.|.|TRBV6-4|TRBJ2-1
CASSAAESSYNEQFF
TGTGCCAGCAGTGCAGCGGAGAGCTCCTACAATGAGCAGTTCTTC
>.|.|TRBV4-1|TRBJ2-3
CASSQDKGRPTDTQYF
TGCGCCAGCAGCCAAGATAAGGGGCGGCCAACAGATACGCAGTATTTT
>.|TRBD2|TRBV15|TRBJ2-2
CATSRQGLASGSNELFF
TGTGCCACCAGCAGACAGGGTTTGGCTAGCGGGAGTAATGAGCTGTTTTTT
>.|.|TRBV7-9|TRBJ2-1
CASSSTVYQDNEQFF
TGTGCCAGCAGCTCCACGGTTTACCAGGACAATGAGCAGTTCTTC
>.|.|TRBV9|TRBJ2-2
CASSSRVNTGELFF
TGTGCCAGCAGTTCGCGGGTAAACACCGGGGAGCTGTTTTTT
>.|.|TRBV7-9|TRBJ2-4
CASVPRGNAKNIQYF
TGTGCCAGCGTCCCTAGGGGGAACGCCAAAAACATTCAGTACTTC
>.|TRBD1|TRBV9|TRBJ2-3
CASSAFDRGTRATDTQYF
TGTGCCAGCAGCGCCTTCGACAGGGGGACAAGGGCCACAGATACGCAGTATTTT
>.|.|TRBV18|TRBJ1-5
CASSPTGNQPQHF
TGTGCCAGCTCACCTACGGGAAATCAGCCCCAGCATTTT
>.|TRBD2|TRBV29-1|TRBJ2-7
CSAGGQGGYEQYF
TGCAGCGCTGGCGGGCAGGGAGGGTACGAGCAGTACTTC
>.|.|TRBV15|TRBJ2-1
CATSINLQGNEQFF
TGTGCCACCTCTATAAATTTACAGGGCAATGAGCAGTTCTTC
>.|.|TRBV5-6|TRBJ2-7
CASSAVGRDGFSYEQYF
TGTGCCAGCAGCGCCGTAGGGCGGGACGGGTTCTCCTACGAGCAGTACTTC
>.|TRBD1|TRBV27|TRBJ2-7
CASSTPQGDEQYF
TGTGCCAGCAGTACACCGCAGGGGGACGAGCAGTACTTC
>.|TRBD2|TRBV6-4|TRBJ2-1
CASSDPGLGDNEQFF
TGTGCCAGCAGTGATCCGGGACTAGGGGACAATGAGCAGTTCTTC
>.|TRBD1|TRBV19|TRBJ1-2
CASSKTGYGYTF
TGTGCCAGTAGTAAGACAGGGTACGGCTACACCTTC
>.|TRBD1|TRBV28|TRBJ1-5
CASRPEQGQPQHF
TGTGCCAGCAGGCCGGAACAGGGGCAGCCCCAGCATTTT
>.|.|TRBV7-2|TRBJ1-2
CASSSGVVNYGYTF
TGTGCCAGCAGCTCCGGTGTGGTTAACTATGGCTACACCTTC
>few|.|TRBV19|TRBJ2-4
CASRGRGQNIQYF
TGTGCCAGTAGGGGAAGGGGTCAAAACATTCAGTACTTC